One T cell receptor beta chain is described in this entry. This sample is part of a study of T cells in Graves' hyperthyroidism and ophthalmopathy. V was pared by 0 bases and J by 0 bases, with 6 bases between. Germline V gene sequence: CDR1 MNHGY, CDR2 SAAAGT. The CDR3 covers 16 residues. The investigators amplified TCR beta CDR3 regions from RNA transcripts. First-round RT-PCR with HTBI primers amplified the TCR CDR3 region. TCRdb fed the multiplex PCR reads into MiXCR, producing one record per CDR3 protein. Of hundreds of thousands of distinct CDR3 sequences in the sample, around 15% are singletons; the top ten hold about 9.4%.

The V and J genes are TRBV6-8 and TRBJ1-6; D gene ambiguous. The receptor's source is a young woman with Graves' hyperthyroidism. The sequenced sample was blood. The CDR3 DNA follows: TGTGCCAGCAGTTACTCGGCGAGCTCCTATAATTCACCCCTCCACTTT. Its translation is CASSYSASSYNSPLHF.